The 18 T cell receptor beta chains below were found in one sample sequenced in a study of shared clonotypes between healthy human individuals. Measured with immunoSEQ multiplex PCR; TCRdb has only the in-frame clones, and not every one. This table holds over a million clones, roughly 70% found once. The sample comprised memory CD4+ T cells sorted from blood. Stated subset: CD45RA-negative fraction. All receptors come from a man younger than 30 in good health.

This clone is a singleton in its sample. The chain combines TRBV2 with TRBJ2-3, with D perhaps matching TRBD2 (6 bases). Per the germline V gene, CDR1 is SNHLY and CDR2 is FYNNEI. The ends were cut back, 6 bases at V and 6 bases at J, with 13 bases in the middle. The CDR3 has 13 amino acids. CDR3 nucleotides: TGTGCCAGCAGCCGGGACGGAGGGGATACGCAGTATTTT. It encodes CASSRDGGDTQYF.

V usage is TRBV2 and J usage is TRBJ1-1, with D perhaps matching TRBD1 (5 bases). The V gene's germline CDR1 is SNHLY and CDR2 FYNNEI. The CDR3 contains 14 residues. V was pared by 4 bases and J by 5 bases, with 14 bases between. DNA of the CDR3: TGTGCCAGCAGTGTCTCTTCAGGGAGGACTGAAGCTTTCTTT. This encodes CASSVSSGRTEAFF.

The chain employs TRBV5-3 and TRBJ1-1; D is perhaps TRBD1 (5 bases). TRBV5-3 is treated as an ORF (open reading frame) with a function not yet certain. The CDR3 length is 14 residues. V gave up 5 bases and J gave up 5 bases, with 16 bases separating them. The CDR3 loop is CARSSGTLKTEAFF. The CDR3 nucleotides read TGTGCCAGAAGTTCCGGGACCCTAAAAACTGAAGCTTTCTTT.

The chain employs TRBV7-2 and TRBJ2-3, with D perhaps matching TRBD2 (6 bases). Trimming took off 1 base at V and 7 bases at J, with 15 bases between the two ends. Germline loops: CDR1 SGHTA, CDR2 FQGNSA. The CDR3 sequence is 15 residues long. The CDR3 here is CASSLGGAGYNTQYF. The CDR3 DNA is TGTGCCAGCAGCTTAGGCGGGGCAGGGTATAATACGCAGTATTTT.

The gene calls are TRBV5-6 and TRBJ1-1; D not certain. Deletions cut 0 bases from V and 3 bases from J, with 9 bases between. The CDR3 loop spans 14 amino acids. Germline values: CDR1 SGHDT, CDR2 YYEEEE. The CDR3 DNA follows: TGTGCCAGCAGCTTGGTAGTAGCGGACACTGAAGCTTTCTTT. Translated: CASSLVVADTEAFF.

This clone was counted only a few times. The V gene is TRBV5-1, the J gene TRBJ2-1; maybe TRBD2 (6 bases). Germline lookup yields CDR1 SGHRS and CDR2 YFSETQ. The CDR3 consists of 16 residues. Trimming removed 0 bases from V and 9 bases from J, with 19 bases in between. CDR3 nucleotide sequence: TGCGCCAGCAGCTTGGCAGGGACGGAAAACGGGGGTGAGCAGTTCTTC. Translating gives CASSLAGTENGGEQFF.

This clone was counted between two and nine times. The chain couples TRBV14 to TRBJ1-1; D is unresolved. In germline, CDR1 is SGHDN, CDR2 FVKESK. The CDR3 consists of 12 residues. V was cut by 4 bases and J by 5 bases, with 8 bases left in between. The DNA of the CDR3 is TGTGCCAGCAGCCCTCGTCTAACTGAAGCTTTCTTT. It encodes CASSPRLTEAFF.

The gene calls are TRBV28 and TRBJ1-2; tentatively, D is TRBD1 (5 bases). This CDR3 comprises 14 residues. Germline V gives CDR1 MDHEN, CDR2 SYDVKM. Trimming shortened V by 5 bases and J by 4 bases, and 14 bases separated the two germline ends. DNA of the CDR3: TGTGCCAGCAGTCCATATGGAGGGGTCTATGGCTACACCTTC. Its protein product is CASSPYGGVYGYTF.

This chain links TRBV6-7 with TRBJ2-2; 11 nucleotides line up with TRBD2. TRBV6-7 is labeled an ORF, and its function is uncertain. CDR3 length: 17 residues. Trimming cost V 1 base and J 5 bases; bases outside gene matches: 6. CDR3 bases: TGTGCCAGCAGTTACTTTATAGCGGGAGGGAGGACCGGGGAGCTGTTTTTT. It encodes CASSYFIAGGRTGELFF.

This chain joins TRBV9 and TRBJ2-7; D may match TRBD1 or TRBD2 (6 bases each). The CDR3 is 16 residues long. Germline CDR1 SGDLS, CDR2 YYNGEE. V lost 4 bases to trimming and J lost 6 bases, with 23 bases between them. CDR3 in amino acids: CASSPTPRREGGEQYF. The CDR3 nucleotides are TGTGCCAGCAGCCCCACCCCCCGGCGGGAAGGGGGCGAGCAGTACTTC. The complete variable domain, with remaining parts taken from reference TRBV9 and TRBJ2-7, reads DSGVTQTPKHLITATGQRVTLRCSPRSGDLSVYWYQQSLDQGLQFLIQYYNGEERAKGNILERFSAQQFPDLHSELNLSSLELGDSALYFCASSPTPRREGGEQYFGPGTRLTVT.

The chain carries TRBV7-9 and TRBJ1-2; TRBD1 might be the D (6 bases). CDR1 is SEHNR and CDR2 is FQNEAQ in the germline V gene (reference sequence). The CDR3 totals 14 residues. The germline V and J ends were trimmed by 8 bases and 5 bases, with 18 bases remaining between them. For the CDR3, the DNA is TGTGCCAGCCAAATACAGGGTGCAGTATATGGCTACACCTTC. As protein: CASQIQGAVYGYTF.

V gene TRBV25-1 combines with J gene TRBJ1-3; D ambiguous. V was cut by 8 bases and J by 0 bases, with 11 bases left in between. This CDR3 has 14 amino acids. The germline gives CDR1 MGHDK, CDR2 SYGVNS. CDR3 residues: CASASQSSGNTIYF. The DNA for the CDR3 is TGTGCCAGCGCCAGCCAGAGCTCTGGAAACACCATATATTTT.

The V and J genes are TRBV5-4 and TRBJ1-2; D gene ambiguous. CDR3 length: 15 residues. V was trimmed by 3 bases and J by 2 bases, leaving 14 bases between them. Germline CDR1 and CDR2: SGHNT and YYREEE (reference sequence). This CDR3 is CASSSPPAANYGYTF. The CDR3 coding sequence is TGTGCCAGCAGCTCCCCCCCGGCAGCAAACTATGGCTACACCTTC. The whole variable domain, filled in from reference TRBV5-4 and TRBJ1-2, reads ETGVTQSPTHLIKTRGQQVTLRCSSQSGHNTVSWYQQALGQGPQFIFQYYREEENGRGNFPPRFSGLQFPNYSSELNVNALELDDSALYLCASSSPPAANYGYTFGSGTRLTVV.

For this clone: Other DNA sequences of this sample code for an identical CDR3. This sequence joins TRBV5-1 and TRBJ1-4; D is possibly TRBD1 (5 bases). CDR1 and CDR2 (germline): SGHRS, YFSETQ. CDR3 length: 15 residues. V was trimmed by 0 bases and J by 5 bases, leaving 11 bases between them. CDR3 region: CASSLEAGPNEKLFF. The CDR3 region has the DNA TGCGCCAGCAGCTTGGAGGCAGGGCCGAATGAAAAACTGTTTTTT.

The chain carries TRBV19 and TRBJ1-1, with D perhaps matching TRBD1 (6 bases). V was clipped by 3 bases and J by 2 bases, with 16 bases between them. This CDR3 spans 16 amino acids. Looked up from germline, CDR1 is LNHDA and CDR2 is SQIVND (reference sequence). CDR3 bases: TGTGCCAGTAGTATTAACTGGAAGGGGGGAAACACTGAAGCTTTCTTT. Its protein is CASSINWKGGNTEAFF.

This chain uses TRBV5-1 with TRBJ2-5; 13 bases are shared with TRBD2. This CDR3 contains 15 residues. From germline, CDR1 is SGHRS and CDR2 YFSETQ. V lost 4 bases and J lost 11; bases outside the gene matches: 11. CDR3 sequence reads: CASSRGLAGAPEQYF. The CDR3 coding sequence is TGCGCCAGCAGCCGAGGACTAGCGGGGGCCCCAGAACAGTACTTC. Supplemented by reference TRBV5-1 and TRBJ2-5, the full variable domain reads KAGVTQTPRYLIKTRGQQVTLSCSPISGHRSVSWYQQTPGQGLQFLFEYFSETQRNKGNFPGRFSGRQFSNSRSEMNVSTLELGDSALYLCASSRGLAGAPEQYFGPGTRLLVL.

The V and J genes are TRBV25-1 and TRBJ2-1; D gene ambiguous. V gave up 3 bases and J gave up 13 bases, with 13 bases separating them. Germline CDR1 and CDR2: MGHDK and SYGVNS. The CDR3 extends over 12 amino acids. The CDR3 DNA reads TGTGCCAGCAGTGAGCCACAGTGGGGTCAGTTCTTC. It translates to CASSEPQWGQFF.

For the CDR3, the DNA is TGTGCCAGCAGCTTGGCTCAGGGGACTGAAGCTTTCTTT. This translates into CASSLAQGTEAFF. The chain combines TRBV5-5 with TRBJ1-1, with a possible D match to TRBD1 (6 bases). Germline V CDR1 and CDR2: SGHKS, YYEKEE (reference sequence). Trimming took 0 bases from V and 5 from J, leaving 8 bases between them. The length of the CDR3 is 13 residues.